This is a list of T cell receptor beta chains from one sample in a study of neurological immune-mediated disorders. One entry per CDR3 protein results from TCRdb running MiXCR on the 5' RACE reads. The data hold over 55,000 distinct CDR3 sequences, with roughly 10% observed a single time. Sequenced material: PBMCs. These receptors were obtained from a man younger than 40 in good health. Each CDR3 is given with its conserved first and last residue. D genes are given only for firm matches. Expanded clones are given a class, and other clones once, few, many or no size at all.

abundance: many; j_gene: TRBJ2-5; d_gene: -; v_gene: TRBV5-1; CDR3aa: CASSLGQPETQYF; CDR3nt: TGCGCCAGCAGCTTGGGACAGCCGGAGACCCAGTACTTC
abundance: many; j_gene: TRBJ2-7; d_gene: -; v_gene: TRBV12-3/TRBV12-4; CDR3aa: CASSSRHLPRGYEQYF; CDR3nt: TGTGCCAGCAGTTCGAGACATCTTCCGAGGGGGTACGAGCAGTACTTC
abundance: many; j_gene: TRBJ2-7; d_gene: TRBD2; v_gene: TRBV18; CDR3aa: CASSPVSGSSYEQYF; CDR3nt: TGTGCCAGCTCACCCGTTAGCGGGAGCTCCTACGAGCAGTACTTC
abundance: many; j_gene: TRBJ2-5; d_gene: -; v_gene: TRBV28; CDR3aa: CASSPGETSGETQYF; CDR3nt: TGTGCCAGCAGCCCCGGGGAGACCTCCGGGGAGACCCAGTACTTC
abundance: -; j_gene: TRBJ1-1; d_gene: -; v_gene: TRBV18; CDR3aa: CAISPSNLPENTEAFF; CDR3nt: TGTGCCATCTCACCATCAAATCTTCCGGAGAACACTGAAGCTTTCTTT
abundance: many; j_gene: TRBJ2-5; d_gene: TRBD1; v_gene: TRBV27; CDR3aa: CASSYVGRGPGWETQYF; CDR3nt: TGTGCCAGCAGTTATGTAGGAAGGGGGCCGGGTTGGGAGACCCAGTACTTC
abundance: many; j_gene: TRBJ2-5; d_gene: -; v_gene: TRBV20-1; CDR3aa: CSARMGQGKETQYF; CDR3nt: TGCAGTGCTAGGATGGGCCAGGGCAAAGAGACCCAGTACTTC
abundance: many; j_gene: TRBJ2-1; d_gene: TRBD2; v_gene: TRBV5-1; CDR3aa: CASSLVLAGVNEQFF; CDR3nt: TGCGCCAGCAGCTTGGTACTAGCGGGAGTCAATGAGCAGTTCTTC
abundance: many; j_gene: TRBJ2-1; d_gene: TRBD2; v_gene: TRBV5-1; CDR3aa: CASHLAGGDNEQFF; CDR3nt: TGCGCCAGCCACTTAGCGGGAGGGGACAATGAGCAGTTCTTC
abundance: many; j_gene: TRBJ2-5; d_gene: -; v_gene: TRBV28; CDR3aa: CASREKVGERGWETQYF; CDR3nt: TGTGCCAGCCGGGAGAAAGTCGGGGAGCGCGGGTGGGAGACCCAGTACTTC
abundance: -; j_gene: TRBJ2-5; d_gene: -; v_gene: TRBV30; CDR3aa: CAWSDRWETQYF; CDR3nt: TGTGCCTGGAGTGATCGCTGGGAGACCCAGTACTTC
abundance: -; j_gene: TRBJ2-3; d_gene: -; v_gene: TRBV29-1; CDR3aa: CSVESIGGPSTDTQYF; CDR3nt: TGCAGCGTTGAGAGTATTGGGGGCCCAAGCACAGATACGCAGTATTTT
abundance: many; j_gene: TRBJ2-3; d_gene: -; v_gene: TRBV18; CDR3aa: CASRDGSTDTQYF; CDR3nt: TGTGCCAGCCGGGACGGAAGCACAGATACGCAGTATTTT
abundance: many; j_gene: TRBJ1-2; d_gene: -; v_gene: TRBV20-1; CDR3aa: CSASVTNYGYTF; CDR3nt: TGCAGTGCCTCAGTGACTAACTATGGCTACACCTTC
abundance: many; j_gene: TRBJ2-5; d_gene: TRBD1; v_gene: TRBV20-1; CDR3aa: CSALTGGAETQYF; CDR3nt: TGCAGTGCTCTCACAGGGGGCGCGGAGACCCAGTACTTC
abundance: once; j_gene: TRBJ1-4; d_gene: -; v_gene: TRBV20-1; CDR3aa: CSARGTEGGNEKLFF; CDR3nt: TGCAGTGCTAGGGGGACTGAGGGGGGCAATGAAAAACTGTTTTTT
abundance: many; j_gene: TRBJ2-7; d_gene: TRBD1; v_gene: TRBV5-1; CDR3aa: CASSTRQGTYEQYF; CDR3nt: TGCGCCAGCAGCACAAGACAGGGCACCTACGAGCAGTACTTC
abundance: many; j_gene: TRBJ2-3; d_gene: TRBD1; v_gene: TRBV12-5; CDR3aa: CASGLGTGGGDTQYF; CDR3nt: TGTGCTAGTGGACTCGGGACAGGGGGTGGAGATACGCAGTATTTT
abundance: many; j_gene: TRBJ1-6; d_gene: -; v_gene: TRBV20-1; CDR3aa: CSATAGGMNSPLHF; CDR3nt: TGCAGTGCCACAGCCGGGGGCATGAATTCACCCCTCCACTTT
abundance: many; j_gene: TRBJ2-1; d_gene: TRBD2; v_gene: TRBV11-3; CDR3aa: CASSPSGSAAYNEQFF; CDR3nt: TGTGCCAGCAGTCCCAGCGGGAGTGCGGCCTACAATGAGCAGTTCTTC